This TCR beta chain was profiled in a study of blood T cell repertoires in COVID-19. Study-wide background: Some COVID-19 samples were acute and others convalescent; all came from the United States, Italy and Spain.

In the study's own analysis: Amplification of reference gene primers was used by the study to estimate nucleated cell counts. Generated by immunoSEQ multiplex PCR, the TCRdb table keeps only in-frame clones and is missing some. V, J and clone size are taken as reported in that table, and D and trimming were inferred from the DNA itself. This sample carries fewer than 200,000 clones, roughly 82% of them seen once, and the ten largest clones take 8.4%. Sequencing was done on a sample of peripheral blood. The sequence was collected from an older woman with acute or convalescent COVID-19.

CDR3 residues: CASSPSGDRYEQYF. The CDR3 DNA follows: TGTGCCAGCTCACCGAGTGGAGACCGGTACGAGCAGTACTTC. This chain connects TRBV18 to TRBJ2-7; D call uncertain. Trimming left V 3 bases short and J 4 bases short, with 13 bases between. Germline loops: CDR1 KGHSH, CDR2 LQKENI. CDR3 length equals 14 residues.